These 2 T cell receptor beta chains came from one sample sequenced in a study of blood T cell repertoires in COVID-19 (dated by TCRdb to the early 2020s). The library relied on the immunoSEQ multiplex PCR assay. What TCRdb holds here is the immuneACCESS table cut down to in-frame rearrangements. Part of the clones is not present; checked against another copy, under half of the missing clones reflect an unresolved V gene, and the others are unexplained. This sample gives about 160,000 clones in total; 70% to 85% of them show up just once. The ten largest clones represent 20% to 25% of the sample. The material sequenced was peripheral blood. The receptors shown here come from a woman of 80 years or more with acute or convalescent COVID-19.

The rearrangement uses TRBV2 and TRBJ1-4, with a possible D match to TRBD1 (5 bases). The germline V gene has CDR1 SNHLY and CDR2 FYNNEI. V lost 9 bases to trimming and J lost 13 bases, with 18 bases between them. The CDR3 runs 12 residues. Written as DNA, the CDR3 is TGTGCCAGTTCTCAGGGAGGGAATGGACTGTTTTTT. Its translation is CASSQGGNGLFF. Full variable domain (remainder filled in from reference TRBV2 and TRBJ1-4): EPEVTQTPSHQVTQMGQEVILRCVPISNHLYFYWYRQILGQKVEFLVSFYNNEISEKSEIFDDQFSVERPDGSNFTLKIRSTKLEDSAMYFCASSQGGNGLFFGSGTQLSVL.

There are a few counts of this clone. This CDR3 is CATSRDRAGSYGYTF. CDR3 nucleotide sequence: TGTGCCACCAGCAGAGATCGAGCCGGGAGCTATGGCTACACCTTC. The chain links TRBV15 to TRBJ1-2; the D is unclear. Germline lookup yields CDR1 LNHNV and CDR2 YYDKDF (reference sequence). Trimming removed 0 bases at V and 4 bases at J, with 12 bases between. This CDR3 has 15 residues. Full variable domain (remainder filled in from reference TRBV15 and TRBJ1-2): DAMVIQNPRYQVTQFGKPVTLSCSQTLNHNVMYWYQQKSSQAPKLLFHYYDKDFNNEADTPDNFQSRRPNTSFCFLDIRSPGLGDTAMYLCATSRDRAGSYGYTFGSGTRLTVV.